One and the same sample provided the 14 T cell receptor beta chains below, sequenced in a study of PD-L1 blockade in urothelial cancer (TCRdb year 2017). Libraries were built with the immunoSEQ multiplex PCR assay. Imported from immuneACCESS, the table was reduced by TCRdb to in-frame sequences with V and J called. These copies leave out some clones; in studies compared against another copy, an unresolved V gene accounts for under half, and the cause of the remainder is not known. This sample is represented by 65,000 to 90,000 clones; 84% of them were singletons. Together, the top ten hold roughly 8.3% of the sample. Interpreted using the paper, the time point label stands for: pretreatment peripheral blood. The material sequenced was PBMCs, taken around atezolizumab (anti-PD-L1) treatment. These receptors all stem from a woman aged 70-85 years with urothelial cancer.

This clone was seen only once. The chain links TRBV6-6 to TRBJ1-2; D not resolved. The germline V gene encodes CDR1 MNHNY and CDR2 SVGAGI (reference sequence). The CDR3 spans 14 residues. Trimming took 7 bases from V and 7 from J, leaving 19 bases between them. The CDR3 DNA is TGTGCCAGCACCCAACGGGTCCCACTGGTTGGCTACACCTTC. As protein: CASTQRVPLVGYTF.

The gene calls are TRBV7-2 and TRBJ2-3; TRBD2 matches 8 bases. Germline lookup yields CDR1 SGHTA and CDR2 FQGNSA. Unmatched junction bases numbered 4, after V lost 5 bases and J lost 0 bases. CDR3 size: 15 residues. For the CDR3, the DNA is TGTGCCAGCAGCATTACTAGCGGCAGCACAGATACGCAGTATTTT. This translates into CASSITSGSTDTQYF. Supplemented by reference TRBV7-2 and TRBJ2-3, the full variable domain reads GAGVSQSPSNKVTEKGKDVELRCDPISGHTALYWYRQSLGQGLEFLIYFQGNSAPDKSGLPSDRFSAERTGGSVSTLTIQRTQQEDSAVYLCASSITSGSTDTQYFGPGTRLTVL.

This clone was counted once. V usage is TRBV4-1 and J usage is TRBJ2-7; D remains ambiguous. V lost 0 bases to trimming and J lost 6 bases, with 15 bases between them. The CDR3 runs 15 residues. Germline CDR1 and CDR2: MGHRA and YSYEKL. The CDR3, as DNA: TGCGCCAGCAGCCAAGATCCGGCCAGGTTGTTCGAGCAGTACTTC. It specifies CASSQDPARLFEQYF.

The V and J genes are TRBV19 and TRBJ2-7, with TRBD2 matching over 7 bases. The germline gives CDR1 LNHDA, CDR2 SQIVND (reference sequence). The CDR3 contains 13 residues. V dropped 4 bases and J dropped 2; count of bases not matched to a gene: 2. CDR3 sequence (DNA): TGTGCCAGTAGTAGCGGGAGTACCTACGAGCAGTACTTC. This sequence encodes CASSSGSTYEQYF.

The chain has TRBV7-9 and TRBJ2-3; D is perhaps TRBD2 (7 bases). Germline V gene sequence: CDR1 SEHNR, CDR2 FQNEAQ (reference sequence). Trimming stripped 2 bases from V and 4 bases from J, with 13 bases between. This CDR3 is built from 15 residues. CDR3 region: CASSLRGAGADTQYF. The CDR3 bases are TGTGCCAGCAGCTTACGGGGGGCGGGGGCAGATACGCAGTATTTT.

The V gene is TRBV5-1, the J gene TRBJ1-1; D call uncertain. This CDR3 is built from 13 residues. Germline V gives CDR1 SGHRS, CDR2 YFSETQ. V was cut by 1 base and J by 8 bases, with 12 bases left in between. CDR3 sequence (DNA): TGCGCCAGCAGCTTGAACGAGGGTACCGAAGCTTTCTTT. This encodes CASSLNEGTEAFF.

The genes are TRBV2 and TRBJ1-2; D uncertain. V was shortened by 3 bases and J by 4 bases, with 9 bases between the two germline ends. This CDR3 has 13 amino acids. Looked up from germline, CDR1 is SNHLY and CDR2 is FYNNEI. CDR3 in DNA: TGTGCCAGCAGTGACCGGAGAACCTATGGCTACACCTTC. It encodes CASSDRRTYGYTF.

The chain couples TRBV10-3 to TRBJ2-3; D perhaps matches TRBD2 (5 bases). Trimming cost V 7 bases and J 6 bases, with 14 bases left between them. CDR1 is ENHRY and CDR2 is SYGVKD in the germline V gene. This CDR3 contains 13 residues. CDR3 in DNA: TGTGCCATCATGGGGAGCCCGAGGGATACGCAGTATTTT. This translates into CAIMGSPRDTQYF.

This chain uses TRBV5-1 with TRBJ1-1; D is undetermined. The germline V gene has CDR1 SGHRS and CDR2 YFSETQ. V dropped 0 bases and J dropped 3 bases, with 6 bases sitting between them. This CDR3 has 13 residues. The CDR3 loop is CASSLDTYTEAFF. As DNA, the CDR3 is TGCGCCAGCAGCTTGGACACCTACACTGAAGCTTTCTTT.

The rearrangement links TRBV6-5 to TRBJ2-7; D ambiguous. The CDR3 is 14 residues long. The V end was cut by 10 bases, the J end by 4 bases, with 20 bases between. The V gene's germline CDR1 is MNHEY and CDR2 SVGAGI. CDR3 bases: TGTGCCACCGAGGCCAGATCGTACCTTTACGAGCAGTACTTC. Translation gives CATEARSYLYEQYF.

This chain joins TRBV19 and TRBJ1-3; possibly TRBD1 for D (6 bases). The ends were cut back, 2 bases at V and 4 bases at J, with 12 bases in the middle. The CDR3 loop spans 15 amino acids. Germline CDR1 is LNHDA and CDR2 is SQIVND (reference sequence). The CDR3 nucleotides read TGTGCCAGTAGTATATCAGGGGACGACGGAAACACCATATATTTT. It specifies CASSISGDDGNTIYF.

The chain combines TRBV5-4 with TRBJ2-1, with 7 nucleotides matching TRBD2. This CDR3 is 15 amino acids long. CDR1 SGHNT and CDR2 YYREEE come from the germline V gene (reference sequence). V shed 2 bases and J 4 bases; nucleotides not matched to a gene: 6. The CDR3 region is CASSLASGTYNEQFF. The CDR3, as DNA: TGTGCCAGCAGCTTAGCTAGCGGAACTTACAATGAGCAGTTCTTC.

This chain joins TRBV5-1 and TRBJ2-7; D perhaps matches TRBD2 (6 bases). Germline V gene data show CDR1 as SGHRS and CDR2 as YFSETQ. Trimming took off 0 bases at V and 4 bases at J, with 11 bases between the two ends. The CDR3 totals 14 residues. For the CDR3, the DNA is TGCGCCAGCAGCTTGGAGGAGGGAAGGTACGAGCAGTACTTC. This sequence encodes CASSLEEGRYEQYF.

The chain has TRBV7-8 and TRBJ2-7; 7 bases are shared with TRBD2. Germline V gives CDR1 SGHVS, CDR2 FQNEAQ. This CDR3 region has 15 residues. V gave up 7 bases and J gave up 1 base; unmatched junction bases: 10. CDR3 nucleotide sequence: TGTGCCAGCACTAGCGGACGGGGGGTGTCCTACGAGCAGTACTTC. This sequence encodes CASTSGRGVSYEQYF.